A single sample is the source of the 30 T cell receptor beta chains below, sequenced in a study of cytomegalovirus exposure and HLA in healthy donors. Researchers ran the PCR with 60 Vbeta and 13 Jbeta primers. The assay was immunoSEQ multiplex PCR, and TCRdb's table has in-frame clones only and misses some. The sample includes 95,000 to 130,000 clones, around 60% seen only once; the top ten take just under 9.5%. Specimen: PBMCs. These receptors all come from a woman aged 40 to 50 in good health and CMV-seropositive.

V is TRBV15 and J is TRBJ2-5, with D possibly TRBD2 on 7 matching bases. Germline values: CDR1 LNHNV, CDR2 YYDKDF (reference sequence). The CDR3 extends over 18 amino acids. The V and J ends lost 1 base and 4 bases respectively, with 22 bases between them. Here the CDR3 DNA reads TGTGCCACCAGCAGAGGGGTTGCTTCGGGGGGCGCGGGAGAGACCCAGTACTTC. As protein: CATSRGVASGGAGETQYF.

This clone was seen a handful of times. This rearrangement joins TRBV5-1 to TRBJ2-3; no definite D call. Trimming took off 5 bases at V and 2 bases at J, with 9 bases between the two ends. Germline loops: CDR1 SGHRS, CDR2 YFSETQ. The CDR3 totals 13 residues. CDR3 DNA sequence: TGCGCCAGCAGTCTCGAGCCCACAGATACGCAGTATTTT. Amino acids: CASSLEPTDTQYF.

The V gene is TRBV5-6, the J gene TRBJ2-3; 7 positions match TRBD2. The CDR3 consists of 14 residues. Trimming cost V 2 bases and J 7 bases; bases outside gene matches: 7. Germline CDR1 is SGHDT and CDR2 is YYEEEE. CDR3 residues: CASSFGGSWYTQYF. The CDR3, as DNA: TGTGCCAGCAGCTTTGGCGGGAGTTGGTATACGCAGTATTTT.

The chain carries TRBV10-3 and TRBJ2-5; no definite D call. Germline lookup yields CDR1 ENHRY and CDR2 SYGVKD. The CDR3 extends over 13 amino acids. Trimming stripped 2 bases from V and 2 bases from J, with 6 bases between. This chain's CDR3 is CAISELFQETQYF. CDR3 DNA sequence: TGTGCCATCAGTGAGCTGTTTCAAGAGACCCAGTACTTC.

This chain connects TRBV19 to TRBJ1-2, with D possibly TRBD1 on 5 matching bases. The germline CDR1 and CDR2 sequences are LNHDA and SQIVND (reference sequence). V was pared by 1 base and J by 4 bases, with 13 bases between. The CDR3 is 15 amino acids. DNA for the CDR3: TGTGCCAGTAGTATAGCAGGGACTCCCGTCTATGGCTACACCTTC. This encodes CASSIAGTPVYGYTF.

This chain joins TRBV9 and TRBJ1-2; TRBD1 matches at 7 bases. This CDR3 spans 14 amino acids. V lost 4 bases to trimming and J lost 4 bases; unmatched junction nucleotides: 7. CDR1 SGDLS and CDR2 YYNGEE come from the germline V gene. CDR3 bases: TGTGCCAGCAGCCCAGACAGGGCTGGCTATGGCTACACCTTC. Its translation is CASSPDRAGYGYTF.

This chain uses TRBV29-1 with TRBJ2-3, with D possibly matching TRBD2 (6 bases). The CDR3 loop spans 14 amino acids. Germline V gene sequence: CDR1 SQVTM, CDR2 ANQGSEA. Trimming took 3 bases from V and 4 from J, leaving 14 bases between them. The CDR3 loop reads CSVDGGSGADTQYF. CDR3 DNA sequence: TGCAGCGTTGATGGGGGGAGTGGGGCAGATACGCAGTATTTT.

The V gene is TRBV7-9, the J gene TRBJ2-7; D is possibly TRBD2 (5 bases). Germline CDR1 SEHNR, CDR2 FQNEAQ (reference sequence). This CDR3 is 14 amino acids long. Trimming cost V 2 bases and J 5 bases, with 13 bases left between them. The CDR3 spells CASSLSSGSDEQYF. CDR3 bases: TGTGCCAGCAGCTTATCATCGGGGTCCGACGAGCAGTACTTC.

This chain connects TRBV28 to TRBJ1-6; D is unresolved. The CDR3 runs 15 residues. The V end lost 7 bases, the J end lost 0 bases, and 10 bases lay between the germline ends. Per germline, CDR1 MDHEN and CDR2 SYDVKM. The CDR3 DNA follows: TGTGCCAGCAAGGGAGGGTTCTCCTATAATTCACCCCTCCACTTT. Amino acids: CASKGGFSYNSPLHF.

A few counts support this clone. The chain is built from TRBV5-1 and TRBJ2-3; TRBD1 agrees at 7 bases. Germline V gene lookup returns CDR1 SGHRS and CDR2 YFSETQ. Germline trimming cut 5 bases from V and 2 bases from J; bases unmatched to any gene: 5. The CDR3 covers 14 residues. The CDR3 nucleotides read TGCGCCAGCAGTTACCAGGGGGACACAGATACGCAGTATTTT. Residues: CASSYQGDTDTQYF.

CDR3 region: CASRTSGRASYEQYF. The CDR3 DNA reads TGTGCCAGCAGAACTAGCGGGAGGGCCTCCTACGAGCAGTACTTC. This chain links TRBV2 with TRBJ2-7; 13 bases agree with TRBD2. The CDR3 is 15 residues long. Trimming cost V 6 bases and J 0 bases; bases outside gene matches: 2. The germline V gene has CDR1 SNHLY and CDR2 FYNNEI.

The gene calls are TRBV4-3 and TRBJ1-2, with 10 bases aligning to TRBD1. From germline, CDR1 is LGHNA and CDR2 YSLEER. J lost 3 bases, V lost 1 base, and 14 bases had no gene match. The CDR3 runs to 19 residues. CDR3: CASSQVSGQTGGYDYGYTF. The CDR3 nucleotides read TGCGCCAGCAGCCAAGTCTCGGGTCAGACAGGGGGCTACGACTATGGCTACACCTTC.

The V gene is TRBV6-5, the J gene TRBJ1-5; D is undetermined. The germline CDR1 and CDR2 sequences are MNHEY and SVGAGI. V dropped 6 bases and J dropped 6 bases, with 15 bases sitting between them. CDR3 length equals 14 residues. CDR3 loop: CASREKREGQPQHF. The CDR3 nucleotides read TGTGCCAGCAGAGAGAAGAGGGAGGGTCAGCCCCAGCATTTT.

This chain uses TRBV19 with TRBJ2-1; 10 bases agree with TRBD2. Germline V gene sequence: CDR1 LNHDA, CDR2 SQIVND (reference sequence). CDR3 length: 16 amino acids. The junction had 5 bases not matched to a gene; V was cut back by 0 bases and J by 6 bases. In nucleotides, the CDR3 is TGTGCCAGTAGTATAGAGAGCGGGAGGGCCTTCAATGAGCAGTTCTTC. Translation gives CASSIESGRAFNEQFF.

This clone has just a few counts. The chain uses TRBV19 and TRBJ2-3; D not resolved. V lost 3 bases and J lost 4, with 8 bases in between. CDR1 is LNHDA and CDR2 is SQIVND in the germline V gene (reference sequence). CDR3 size: 13 residues. Here the CDR3 reads CASSIQVPDTQYF. DNA of the CDR3: TGTGCCAGTAGTATTCAGGTTCCAGATACGCAGTATTTT. Complete variable domain (other parts from reference TRBV19 and TRBJ2-3): DGGITQSPKYLFRKEGQNVTLSCEQNLNHDAMYWYRQDPGQGLRLIYYSQIVNDFQKGDIAEGYSVSREKKESFPLTVTSAQKNPTAFYLCASSIQVPDTQYFGPGTRLTVL.

The CDR3 nucleotides are TGTGCCAGCAGTGTGCCAGGGGACACCTACAATGAGCAGTTCTTC. Translation: CASSVPGDTYNEQFF. The chain uses TRBV6-1 and TRBJ2-1; perhaps TRBD1 as D (6 bases). CDR3 length: 15 residues. V was shortened by 4 bases and J by 2 bases, with 12 bases between the two germline ends. In germline, CDR1 is MNHNS, CDR2 SASEGT.

V is TRBV4-3 and J is TRBJ2-5; 7 nucleotides line up with TRBD2. The CDR3 is made up of 15 amino acids. Germline lookup yields CDR1 LGHNA and CDR2 YSLEER. Trimming cost V 3 bases and J 7 bases; bases outside gene matches: 11. The CDR3 spells CASSHLQGGVLTQYF. The DNA for the CDR3 is TGCGCCAGCAGCCACTTGCAGGGAGGGGTTCTGACCCAGTACTTC.

The rearrangement links TRBV11-2 to TRBJ2-7, with 9 bases identical to TRBD2. This CDR3 contains 14 residues. With 5 bases clipped from V and 2 bases from J, the junction kept 4 bases outside the gene matches. Germline V gene data show CDR1 as SGHAT and CDR2 as FQNNGV. This CDR3 is CASSPTSGPYEQYF. DNA for the CDR3: TGTGCCAGCAGCCCGACTAGCGGCCCCTACGAGCAGTACTTC. The whole variable domain, remainder taken from reference TRBV11-2 and TRBJ2-7, is EAGVAQSPRYKIIEKRQSVAFWCNPISGHATLYWYQQILGQGPKLLIQFQNNGVVDDSQLPKDRFSAERLKGVDSTLKIQPAKLEDSAVYLCASSPTSGPYEQYFGPGTRLTVT.

The rearrangement joins TRBV28 to TRBJ1-1; TRBD1 matches 7 bases. J lost 5 bases, V lost 6 bases, and 6 bases had no gene match. This CDR3 is 13 amino acids long. Germline V gene lookup returns CDR1 MDHEN and CDR2 SYDVKM. CDR3 bases: TGTGCCAGCAGGGAGACAGGGAAAACTGAAGCTTTCTTT. Translating gives CASRETGKTEAFF.

The chain joins TRBV28 to TRBJ1-1; maybe TRBD1 (5 bases). V lost 3 bases, J lost 6 bases, and 14 bases lay in between. The CDR3 is 14 amino acids. Germline values: CDR1 MDHEN, CDR2 SYDVKM. CDR3 sequence (DNA): TGTGCCAGCAGTTTTGACTCCTGGGGCTCTGAAGCTTTCTTT. Residues: CASSFDSWGSEAFF.

The V and J genes are TRBV19 and TRBJ1-1; 7 bases match TRBD1. This CDR3 comprises 14 residues. The V segment lost 9 bases and the J segment 8 bases; nucleotides outside the gene matches: 15. Germline V gene lookup returns CDR1 LNHDA and CDR2 SQIVND (reference sequence). The chain's CDR3 is CASRNWQGGREAFF. The DNA for the CDR3 is TGTGCCAGCCGTAATTGGCAGGGGGGTAGGGAAGCTTTCTTT.

The rearrangement links TRBV7-8 to TRBJ1-5, with 10 bases fitting TRBD1. The germline CDR1 and CDR2 sequences are SGHVS and FQNEAQ. This CDR3 is built from 15 residues. V shed 5 bases and J 4 bases; nucleotides not matched to a gene: 5. The DNA of the CDR3 is TGTGCCAGCAGCACCCTGGGACAGGGGAATCAGCCCCAGCATTTT. It encodes CASSTLGQGNQPQHF.

This clone was counted once. The V and J genes are TRBV5-4 and TRBJ2-3, with TRBD2 matching 12 bases. V shed 0 bases and J 0 bases; nucleotides not matched to a gene: 5. Germline V gene lookup returns CDR1 SGHNT and CDR2 YYREEE (reference sequence). The CDR3 covers 18 residues. CDR3 sequence reads: CASSLAVGTSGSTDTQYF. The CDR3 DNA is TGTGCCAGCAGCTTGGCCGTTGGGACTAGCGGGAGCACAGATACGCAGTATTTT.

In this sample, this clone turned up a few times. This sequence joins TRBV5-8 and TRBJ2-3; D gene uncertain. The CDR3 runs to 14 residues. V was cut by 4 bases and J by 5 bases, with 14 bases left in between. Germline assignment: CDR1 SGHTS and CDR2 YDEGEE. Here the CDR3 reads CASSHGGVGDTQYF. CDR3 DNA: TGTGCCAGCAGCCATGGCGGCGTGGGAGATACGCAGTATTTT. The whole variable domain, filled in from reference TRBV5-8 and TRBJ2-3, reads EAGVTQSPTHLIKTRGQQATLRCSPISGHTSVYWYQQALGLGLQFLLWYDEGEERNRGNFPPRFSGRQFPNYSSELNVNALELEDSALYLCASSHGGVGDTQYFGPGTRLTVL.

Concerning this clone itself: Different DNA sequences within this sample yield the same CDR3. The V and J genes are TRBV6-5 and TRBJ2-7, with TRBD1 matching 8 bases. Germline assignment: CDR1 MNHEY and CDR2 SVGAGI. This CDR3 contains 15 residues. Germline trimming cut 4 bases from V and 6 bases from J; bases unmatched to any gene: 11. CDR3 region: CASSSPGTGGGEQYF. The DNA for the CDR3 is TGTGCCAGCAGTTCCCCCGGGACAGGTGGTGGCGAGCAGTACTTC.

The gene calls are TRBV7-2 and TRBJ1-1; D gene ambiguous. This CDR3 has 16 amino acids. V lost 4 bases and J 1 base, leaving 16 bases between the germline ends. Germline CDR1 and CDR2: SGHTA and FQGNSA. The CDR3 region is CASSSRELVTNTEAFF. The CDR3 DNA follows: TGTGCCAGCAGCTCCCGAGAATTAGTCACGAACACTGAAGCTTTCTTT.

Only a few counts were recorded for this clone. The genes are TRBV7-3 and TRBJ2-1, with 11 bases that match TRBD2. J lost 1 base, V lost 5 bases, and 10 bases had no gene match. Germline CDR1 and CDR2: SGHTA and FQGTGA. This CDR3 has 18 amino acids. The DNA for the CDR3 is TGTGCCAGCAGCACCGGGACTAGCGGACCCTCTTCCTACAATGAGCAGTTCTTC. Translating gives CASSTGTSGPSSYNEQFF.

The chain recombines TRBV5-4 with TRBJ1-2; 8 nucleotides agree with TRBD1. This CDR3 is built from 14 residues. Germline V lookup: CDR1 SGHNT, CDR2 YYREEE (reference sequence). V was clipped by 0 bases and J by 8 bases; unmatched bases: 6. CDR3: CASSLEQGVTGYTF. The CDR3 nucleotides read TGTGCCAGCAGCTTGGAACAGGGGGTTACCGGCTACACCTTC.

There are a few counts of this clone. This chain joins TRBV19 and TRBJ1-1; D is perhaps TRBD1 (6 bases). Germline V gene data show CDR1 as LNHDA and CDR2 as SQIVND (reference sequence). The germline V and J ends were trimmed by 4 bases and 6 bases, with 18 bases remaining between them. This CDR3 comprises 15 residues. Here the CDR3 reads CASSTTLHRDPEAFF. DNA for the CDR3: TGTGCCAGTAGTACGACTCTTCACAGGGACCCTGAAGCTTTCTTT.

This clone was observed a few times. J is TRBJ2-3 and V is TRBV11-3; D remains ambiguous. Germline CDR1 reads SGHNT; CDR2 reads YENEEA. This CDR3 has 13 residues. Between the trimmed V and J ends, which lost 2 bases and 1 base, there was a span of 4 bases. CDR3 loop: CASSLSGTDTQYF. DNA for the CDR3: TGTGCCAGCAGCTTATCCGGCACAGATACGCAGTATTTT.